This paragraph reports one TCR beta chain. The antigen is unknown. This is likely a read error, given that the CDR3 carries no conserved phenylalanine or tryptophan at its end. The data were obtained in a study of tumor-infiltrating lymphocytes in primary liver carcinoma. In the study overall: Each sample had roughly 3.5 to 8 million productive TCRbeta reads regardless of tissue type. General study points: Top-250-clone fractions were significantly higher in tumors than in blood (p = 0.039).

Starting material of 500 ng total RNA yielded TCR beta cDNA via a constant-region primer. Three nested multiplex PCR rounds of slightly modified ARM-PCR generated TCR beta libraries. The first two PCR rounds used TRBV1-TRBV30 forward primers with a C-beta reverse primer, nine to ten cycles each. TCRdb passed the multiplex PCR reads through MiXCR, listing each CDR3 protein once. The sample yields approximately 46,000 distinct CDR3 sequences, roughly 80% seen once. CDR3 length equals 15 residues. Germline V lookup: CDR1 SGHAT, CDR2 FQNNGV. V lost 5 bases to trimming and J lost 2 bases, with 16 bases between them. Co-extracted RNA and DNA came from approximately 20-30 mg of unsorted bulk tissue. None of the patients had received treatment, and all had chronic HBV infection.

The V call is TRBV11-2, the J call TRBJ2-7; tentatively, D is TRBD2 (5 bases). Sequenced: tumor-adjacent normal liver tissue. The receptor was isolated from a woman aged 25 to 39 with primary liver carcinoma and hepatitis B virus infection. The DNA of the CDR3 is TGTGCCAGCAGCAACGAACTAGGATCACCCTACGAGCAGTACTTA. Residues: CASSNELGSPYEQYL.